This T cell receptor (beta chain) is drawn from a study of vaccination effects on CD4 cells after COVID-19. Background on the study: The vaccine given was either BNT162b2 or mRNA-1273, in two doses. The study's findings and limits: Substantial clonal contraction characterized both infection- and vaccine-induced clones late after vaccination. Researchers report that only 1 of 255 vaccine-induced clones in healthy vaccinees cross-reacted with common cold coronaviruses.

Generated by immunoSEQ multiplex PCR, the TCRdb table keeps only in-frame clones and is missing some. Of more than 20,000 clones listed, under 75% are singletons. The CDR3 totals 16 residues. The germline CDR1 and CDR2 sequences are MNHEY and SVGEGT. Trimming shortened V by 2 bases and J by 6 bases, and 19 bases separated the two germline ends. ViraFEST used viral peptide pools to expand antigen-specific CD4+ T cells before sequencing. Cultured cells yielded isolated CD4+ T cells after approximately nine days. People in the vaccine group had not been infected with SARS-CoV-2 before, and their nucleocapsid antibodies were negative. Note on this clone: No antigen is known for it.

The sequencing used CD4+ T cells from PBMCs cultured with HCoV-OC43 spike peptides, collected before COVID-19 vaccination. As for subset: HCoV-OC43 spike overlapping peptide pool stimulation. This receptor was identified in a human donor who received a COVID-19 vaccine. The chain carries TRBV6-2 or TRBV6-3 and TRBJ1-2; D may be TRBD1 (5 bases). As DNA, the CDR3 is TGTGCCAGCAGTTACGGCGACCTAGGGGCGTGGAATGGCTACACCTTC. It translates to CASSYGDLGAWNGYTF.